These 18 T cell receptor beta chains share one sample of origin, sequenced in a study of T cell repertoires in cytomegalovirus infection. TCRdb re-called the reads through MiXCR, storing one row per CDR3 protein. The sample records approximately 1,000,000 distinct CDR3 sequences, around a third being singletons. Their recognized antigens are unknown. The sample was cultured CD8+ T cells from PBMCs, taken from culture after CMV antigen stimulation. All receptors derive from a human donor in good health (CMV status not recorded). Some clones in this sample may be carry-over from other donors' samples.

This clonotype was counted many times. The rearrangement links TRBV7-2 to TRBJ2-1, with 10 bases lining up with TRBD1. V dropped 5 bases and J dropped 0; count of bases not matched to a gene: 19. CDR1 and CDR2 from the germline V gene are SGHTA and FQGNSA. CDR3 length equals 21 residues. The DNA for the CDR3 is TGTGCCAGCAGCCCGGAGAACCGGGACAGGGGCCTACCGAGCTCCTACAATGAGCAGTTCTTC. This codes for CASSPENRDRGLPSSYNEQFF. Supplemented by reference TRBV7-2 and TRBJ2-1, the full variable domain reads GAGVSQSPSNKVTEKGKDVELRCDPISGHTALYWYRQSLGQGLEFLIYFQGNSAPDKSGLPSDRFSAERTGGSVSTLTIQRTQQEDSAVYLCASSPENRDRGLPSSYNEQFFGPGTRLTVL.

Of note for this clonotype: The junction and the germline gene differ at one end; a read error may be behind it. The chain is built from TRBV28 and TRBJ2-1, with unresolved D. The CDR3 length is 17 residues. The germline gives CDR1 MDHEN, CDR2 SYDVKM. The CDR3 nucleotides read TGTGCCAACAGTTTCCCCTCTGACCTTTACCTTGGGGATGAGCAGTTCTTC. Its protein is CANSFPSDLYLGDEQFF.

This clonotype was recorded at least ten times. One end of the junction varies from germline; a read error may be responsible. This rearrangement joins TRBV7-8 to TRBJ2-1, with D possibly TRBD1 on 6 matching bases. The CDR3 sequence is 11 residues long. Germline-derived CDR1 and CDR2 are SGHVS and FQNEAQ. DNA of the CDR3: TGTGCCAGCAGCTCACAAGAATGGGGGCTCTTC. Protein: CASSSQEWGLF.

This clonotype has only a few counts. The CDR3 here is CASSQDRPNSYEQYV. The DNA for the CDR3 is TGTGCCAGCAGTCAAGACAGACCTAACTCCTACGAGCAGTACGTC. This sequence joins TRBV6-5 and TRBJ2-7; a weak D match, TRBD1 (5 bases). Germline V lookup: CDR1 MNHEY, CDR2 SVGAGI. Trimming took off 5 bases at V and 0 bases at J, with 14 bases between the two ends. This CDR3 has 15 residues.

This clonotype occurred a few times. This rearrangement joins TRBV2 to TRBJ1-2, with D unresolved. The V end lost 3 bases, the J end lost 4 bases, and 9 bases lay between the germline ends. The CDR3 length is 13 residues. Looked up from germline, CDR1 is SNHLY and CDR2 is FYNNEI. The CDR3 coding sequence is TGTGCCAGCAGTGATGGGTCGGGCTATGGCTACACCTTC. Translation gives CASSDGSGYGYTF.

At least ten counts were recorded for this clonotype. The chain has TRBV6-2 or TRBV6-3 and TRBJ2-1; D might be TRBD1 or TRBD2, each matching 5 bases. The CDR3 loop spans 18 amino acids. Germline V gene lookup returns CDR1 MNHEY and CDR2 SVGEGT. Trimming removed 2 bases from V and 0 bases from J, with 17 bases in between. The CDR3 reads CASSYEEEGQTSYNEQFF. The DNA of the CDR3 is TGTGCCAGCAGTTACGAGGAGGAAGGACAAACCTCCTACAATGAGCAGTTCTTC.

The CDR3 here is CASSPTDSTRGAEAFF. For the CDR3, the DNA is TGTGCCAGCAGTCCCACCGACAGCACACGGGGAGCTGAAGCTTTCTTT. V is TRBV6-5 and J is TRBJ1-1; D might be TRBD1 (5 bases). CDR1 and CDR2 (germline): MNHEY, SVGAGI. This CDR3 has 16 amino acids. V was trimmed by 5 bases and J by 6 bases, leaving 22 bases between them.

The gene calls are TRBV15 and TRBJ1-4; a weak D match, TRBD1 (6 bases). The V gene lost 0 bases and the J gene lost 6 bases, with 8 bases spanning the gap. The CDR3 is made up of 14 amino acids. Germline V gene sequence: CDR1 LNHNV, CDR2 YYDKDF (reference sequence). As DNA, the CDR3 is TGTGCCACCAGCAGAGACAGGGGTGATGAAAAACTGTTTTTT. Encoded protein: CATSRDRGDEKLFF.

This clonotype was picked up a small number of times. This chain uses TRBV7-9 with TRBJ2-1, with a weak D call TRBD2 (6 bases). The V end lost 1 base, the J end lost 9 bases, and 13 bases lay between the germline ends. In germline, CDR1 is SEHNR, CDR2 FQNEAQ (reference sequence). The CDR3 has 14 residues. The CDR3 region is CASSLVSGSSEQFF. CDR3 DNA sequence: TGTGCCAGCAGCTTAGTTAGCGGTAGTAGTGAGCAGTTCTTC.

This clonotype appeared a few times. CDR3 DNA sequence: TGCAGCGTTGAGGGTAACAAGAGGAGTTCCTACGAGCAGTACTTC. This sequence encodes CSVEGNKRSSYEQYF. The chain joins TRBV29-1 to TRBJ2-7; no definite D call. Per the germline V gene, CDR1 is SQVTM and CDR2 is ANQGSEA. This CDR3 contains 15 residues. The ends were cut back, 3 bases at V and 1 base at J, with 16 bases in the middle.

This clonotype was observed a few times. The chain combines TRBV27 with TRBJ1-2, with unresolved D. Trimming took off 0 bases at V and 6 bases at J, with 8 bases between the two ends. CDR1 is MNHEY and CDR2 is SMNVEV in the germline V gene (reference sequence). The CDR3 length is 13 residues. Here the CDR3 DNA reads TGTGCCAGCAGTTTATCTCGATCGCATGGCTACACCTTC. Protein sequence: CASSLSRSHGYTF.

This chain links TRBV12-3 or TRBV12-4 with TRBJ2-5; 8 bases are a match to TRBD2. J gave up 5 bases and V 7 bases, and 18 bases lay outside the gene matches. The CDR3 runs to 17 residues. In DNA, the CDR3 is TGTGCCAGCACCCACCCACCGGGACTAGGAGGAAGGGAGACCCAGTACTTC. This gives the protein CASTHPPGLGGRETQYF.

Here the CDR3 DNA reads TGCGCCAGCAGCCACGGACTAGCGCCGCAAGAGACCCAGTACTTC. It specifies CASSHGLAPQETQYF. V and J are TRBV4-3 and TRBJ2-5; 9 bases are a match to TRBD2. The junction had 4 bases not matched to a gene; V was cut back by 3 bases and J by 2 bases. The CDR3 runs 15 residues. CDR1 and CDR2 (germline): LGHNA, YSLEER.

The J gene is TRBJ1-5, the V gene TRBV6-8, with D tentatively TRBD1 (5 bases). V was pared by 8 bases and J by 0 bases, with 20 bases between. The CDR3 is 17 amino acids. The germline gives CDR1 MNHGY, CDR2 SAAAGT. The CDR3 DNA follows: TGTGCCAGCGCCGCAAGGGGCTCCTACTATAGCAATCAGCCCCAGCATTTT. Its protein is CASAARGSYYSNQPQHF.

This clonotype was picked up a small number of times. The CDR3 DNA reads as TGTGCCAGCTCACCACCCAGTGGGGGGCTCAGGTACAATGAGCAGTTCTTC. Protein sequence: CASSPPSGGLRYNEQFF. The chain recombines TRBV18 with TRBJ2-1, with D tentatively TRBD1 or TRBD2 (6 bases each). The CDR3 is made up of 17 amino acids. In germline, CDR1 is KGHSH, CDR2 LQKENI. V was trimmed by 0 bases and J by 4 bases, leaving 16 bases between them. Full variable domain (remainder filled in from reference TRBV18 and TRBJ2-1): NAGVMQNPRHLVRRRGQEARLRCSPMKGHSHVYWYRQLPEEGLKFMVYLQKENIIDESGMPKERFSAEFPKEGPSILRIQQVVRGDSAAYFCASSPPSGGLRYNEQFFGPGTRLTVL.

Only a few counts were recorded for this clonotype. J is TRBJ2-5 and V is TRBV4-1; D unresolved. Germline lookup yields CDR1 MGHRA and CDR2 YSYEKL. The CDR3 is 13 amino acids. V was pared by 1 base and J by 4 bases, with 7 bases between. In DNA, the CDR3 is TGCGCCAGCAGCCAAGGGACCGTAGAGACCCAGTACTTC. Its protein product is CASSQGTVETQYF.

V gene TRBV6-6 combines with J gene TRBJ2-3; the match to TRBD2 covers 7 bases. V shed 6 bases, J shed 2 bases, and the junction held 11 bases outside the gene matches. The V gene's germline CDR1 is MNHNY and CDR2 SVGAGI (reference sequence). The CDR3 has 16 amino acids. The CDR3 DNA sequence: TGTGCCAGCAGCCATGTAAGGAGCGGGGCCACAGATACGCAGTATTTT. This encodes CASSHVRSGATDTQYF.

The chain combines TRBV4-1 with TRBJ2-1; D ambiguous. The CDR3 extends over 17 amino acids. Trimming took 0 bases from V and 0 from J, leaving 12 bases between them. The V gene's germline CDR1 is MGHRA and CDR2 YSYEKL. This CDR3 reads CASSQDLVPGSYNEQFF. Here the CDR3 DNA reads TGCGCCAGCAGCCAAGATCTCGTCCCTGGCTCCTACAATGAGCAGTTCTTC.